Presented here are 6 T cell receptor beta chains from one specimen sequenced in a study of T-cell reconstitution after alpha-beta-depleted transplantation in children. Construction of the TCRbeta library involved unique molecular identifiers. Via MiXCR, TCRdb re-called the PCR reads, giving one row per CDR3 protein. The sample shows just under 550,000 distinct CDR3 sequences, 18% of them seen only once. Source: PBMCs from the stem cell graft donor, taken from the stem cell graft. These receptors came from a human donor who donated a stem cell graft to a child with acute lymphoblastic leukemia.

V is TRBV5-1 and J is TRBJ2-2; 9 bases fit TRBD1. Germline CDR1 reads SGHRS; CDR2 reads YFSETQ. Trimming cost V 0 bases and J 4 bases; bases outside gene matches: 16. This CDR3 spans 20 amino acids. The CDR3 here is CASSLGVGVTGTGPTGELFF. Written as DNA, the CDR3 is TGCGCCAGCAGCTTGGGGGTCGGGGTCACCGGGACAGGGCCCACCGGGGAGCTGTTTTTT.

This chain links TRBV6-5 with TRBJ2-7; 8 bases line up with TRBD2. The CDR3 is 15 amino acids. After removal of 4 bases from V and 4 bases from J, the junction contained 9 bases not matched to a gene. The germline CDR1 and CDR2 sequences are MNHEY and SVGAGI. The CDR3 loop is CASSSSAGETYEQYF. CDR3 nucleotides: TGTGCCAGCAGTTCCTCAGCGGGAGAAACGTACGAGCAGTACTTC.

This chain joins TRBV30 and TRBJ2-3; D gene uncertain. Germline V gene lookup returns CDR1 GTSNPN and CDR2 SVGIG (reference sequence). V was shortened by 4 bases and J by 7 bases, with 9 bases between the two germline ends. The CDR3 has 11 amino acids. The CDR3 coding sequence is TGTGCCTGGAACGCCGGATATACGCAGTATTTT. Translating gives CAWNAGYTQYF.

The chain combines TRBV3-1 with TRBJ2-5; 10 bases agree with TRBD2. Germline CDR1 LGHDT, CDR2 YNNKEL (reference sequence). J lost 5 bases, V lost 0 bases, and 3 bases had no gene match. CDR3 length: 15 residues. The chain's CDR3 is CASSQDSGRGETQYF. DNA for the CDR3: TGTGCCAGCAGCCAAGACAGCGGGAGGGGGGAGACCCAGTACTTC.

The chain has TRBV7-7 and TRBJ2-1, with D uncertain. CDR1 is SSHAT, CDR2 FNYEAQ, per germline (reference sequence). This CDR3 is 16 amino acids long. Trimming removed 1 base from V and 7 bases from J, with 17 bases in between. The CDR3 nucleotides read TGTGCCAGCAGCTTAGACCCAGGTCGAGGTGTTAATGAGCAGTTCTTC. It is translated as CASSLDPGRGVNEQFF. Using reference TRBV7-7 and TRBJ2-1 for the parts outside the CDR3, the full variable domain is GAGVSQSPRYKVTKRGQDVTLRCDPISSHATLYWYQQALGQGPEFLTYFNYEAQPDKSGLPSDRFSAERPEGSISTLTIQRTEQRDSAMYRCASSLDPGRGVNEQFFGPGTRLTVL.

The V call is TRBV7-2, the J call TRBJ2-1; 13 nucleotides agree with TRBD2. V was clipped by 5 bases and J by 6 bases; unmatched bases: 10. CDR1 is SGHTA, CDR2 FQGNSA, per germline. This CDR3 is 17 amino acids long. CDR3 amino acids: CASSPPGLAGRSNEQFF. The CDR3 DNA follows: TGTGCCAGCAGCCCCCCGGGACTAGCGGGAAGAAGCAATGAGCAGTTCTTC.